The 19 T cell receptor beta chains below were found in one sample sequenced in a study of T-cell memory formation after mild COVID-19. In TCRdb, the 5' RACE reads were re-called with MiXCR into one record per CDR3 protein. This table has 140,000 to 150,000 distinct CDR3 sequences, 5.5% to 7% appearing once. Input material: PBMCs or a T cell subset sorted from them (not recorded which). These receptor sequences come from an adult woman who had mild COVID-19 (a few samples of this study predate the infection). Cell type and time point are not known.

This clonotype was recorded many times. The gene calls are TRBV7-9 and TRBJ2-1; TRBD2 matches at 13 bases. The CDR3 runs 15 residues. The germline CDR1 and CDR2 sequences are SEHNR and FQNEAQ (reference sequence). The junction had 4 bases not matched to a gene; V was cut back by 3 bases and J by 8 bases. CDR3 nucleotide sequence: TGTGCCAGCAGCTTCGGACTAGCGGGAGTATATGAGCAGTTCTTC. Its translation: CASSFGLAGVYEQFF.

This chain links TRBV18 with TRBJ2-7; 9 nucleotides agree with TRBD1. The CDR3 has 15 residues. Germline CDR1 reads KGHSH; CDR2 reads LQKENI. The ends lost 4 bases at V and 0 bases at J; junction bases unmatched: 4. This CDR3 is CASSQGQGSSYEQYF. The CDR3 DNA reads as TGTGCCAGCTCACAGGGACAGGGTAGCTCCTACGAGCAGTACTTC.

This clonotype was seen ten or more times. J is TRBJ1-2 and V is TRBV5-1; D may be TRBD1 (6 bases). CDR1 is SGHRS, CDR2 YFSETQ, per germline. The V end was cut by 0 bases, the J end by 2 bases, with 11 bases between. The CDR3 is made up of 15 amino acids. The CDR3 DNA follows: TGCGCCAGCAGCTTGGCGGGGGGCGTCAACTATGGCTACACCTTC. Its protein is CASSLAGGVNYGYTF.

This clonotype has at least ten counts. The chain recombines TRBV7-9 with TRBJ1-4; 8 bases align to TRBD1. The CDR3 loop spans 15 amino acids. CDR1 SEHNR and CDR2 FQNEAQ come from the germline V gene (reference sequence). V was pared by 5 bases and J by 5 bases, with 7 bases of the junction left unmatched. CDR3 DNA sequence: TGTGCCAGCAGCCCTCGGACAGGGCCGAATGAAAAACTGTTTTTT. Translating gives CASSPRTGPNEKLFF.

This clonotype was observed at least ten times. The CDR3 protein is CASSLWRDPQTFVQYF. The CDR3 DNA is TGTGCCAGCAGCTTGTGGCGGGACCCCCAAACTTTCGTTCAGTACTTC. The V gene is TRBV5-6, the J gene TRBJ2-4, with D possibly TRBD2 on 6 matching bases. V was pared by 1 base and J by 11 bases, with 22 bases between. The CDR3 runs 16 residues. The germline V gene encodes CDR1 SGHDT and CDR2 YYEEEE.

This clonotype occurred a few times. The V gene is TRBV6-6, the J gene TRBJ2-2; D may be TRBD1 or TRBD2 (6 bases each). V was shortened by 6 bases and J by 4 bases, with 12 bases between the two germline ends. Looked up from germline, CDR1 is MNHNY and CDR2 is SVGAGI (reference sequence). There are 14 residues in the CDR3. CDR3 amino acids: CASRAEGGTGELFF. The DNA of the CDR3 is TGTGCCAGCAGAGCCGAGGGGGGCACCGGGGAGCTGTTTTTT.

This clonotype was counted at least ten times. The V and J genes are TRBV29-1 and TRBJ1-2, with TRBD1 as a possible D gene (6 bases). V shed 6 bases and J shed 4 bases, with 12 bases lying between them. This CDR3 is built from 12 residues. The V gene's germline CDR1 is SQVTM and CDR2 ANQGSEA. CDR3 coding DNA: TGCAGCGTCCACCGACAGGCCTATGGCTACACCTTC. Its translation is CSVHRQAYGYTF.

The sample holds many counts of this clonotype. The chain is built from TRBV20-1 and TRBJ1-5, with a tentative D call TRBD1 (5 bases). V gave up 3 bases and J gave up 1 base, with 7 bases separating them. Germline V gene data show CDR1 as DFQATT and CDR2 as SNEGSKA (reference sequence). The CDR3 extends over 13 amino acids. The CDR3 DNA reads TGCAGTGCTAGTAGGGGAAGCAATCAGCCCCAGCATTTT. It codes for CSASRGSNQPQHF.

A note on this clonotype: This may be a read error: a much more frequent sequence differs by one nucleotide. This chain connects TRBV15 to TRBJ2-1; TRBD1 might be the D (6 bases). V lost 5 bases and J 6 bases, leaving 20 bases between the germline ends. The CDR3 has 16 amino acids. Germline V lookup: CDR1 LNHNV, CDR2 YYDKDF (reference sequence). The CDR3 DNA is TGTGCCACCAGCCTAGGGGTGGGCAAAGGGGGCAATGAGCAGTTCTTC. It yields the protein CATSLGVGKGGNEQFF.

This clonotype was picked up a small number of times. The rearrangement uses TRBV18 and TRBJ2-3; TRBD1 agrees at 7 bases. The CDR3 runs 16 residues. Trimming at V came to 1 base and at J to 2 bases, leaving 6 bases not matched to a gene. The germline gives CDR1 KGHSH, CDR2 LQKENI. In nucleotides, the CDR3 is TGTGCCAGCTCACCACTTACAGGGGCCACCACAGATACGCAGTATTTT. As protein: CASSPLTGATTDTQYF.

This clonotype was found many times. CDR3 in DNA: TGTGCCAGACCTGGGGCTAGCGATTCAACTAGCACAGATACGCAGTATTTT. This gives the protein CARPGASDSTSTDTQYF. The chain is built from TRBV9 and TRBJ2-3, with D possibly being TRBD2 (6 bases). CDR3 length: 17 residues. Germline CDR1 and CDR2: SGDLS and YYNGEE. Trimming cost V 8 bases and J 0 bases, with 22 bases left between them.

This clonotype was recorded a few times. The chain recombines TRBV12-3 or TRBV12-4 with TRBJ2-5; D is unclear. Trimming stripped 4 bases from V and 1 base from J, with 10 bases between. This CDR3 is built from 14 residues. This chain's CDR3 is CASSSKVSQETQYF. Written as DNA, the CDR3 is TGTGCCAGCAGTTCAAAGGTGTCCCAAGAGACCCAGTACTTC.

J is TRBJ1-5 and V is TRBV20-1; D is ambiguous. This CDR3 is built from 8 residues. The V gene's germline CDR1 is DFQATT and CDR2 SNEGSKA (reference sequence). Written as DNA, the CDR3 is TGCAGAAATCAGCCCCAGCATTTT. Translating gives CRNQPQHF.

There are a few counts of this clonotype. This rearrangement joins TRBV24-1 to TRBJ2-7; D may be TRBD2 (7 bases). This CDR3 contains 13 residues. V lost 6 bases, J lost 5 bases, and 13 bases lay in between. The germline CDR1 and CDR2 sequences are KGHDR and SFDVKD. The CDR3 spells CATSTQGGDEQYF. As DNA, the CDR3 is TGTGCCACCAGTACACAGGGAGGGGACGAGCAGTACTTC.

CDR3 nucleotides: TGTGCCAGCAGTTTCAACTTGCTGAACACTGAAGCTTTCTTT. It encodes CASSFNLLNTEAFF. V and J are TRBV12-3 or TRBV12-4 and TRBJ1-1; D gene unclear. Trimming took off 3 bases at V and 0 bases at J, with 8 bases between the two ends. The CDR3 totals 14 residues.

This clonotype has at least ten counts. The CDR3 nucleotides are TGCGCCAGCAGGGAGGTTAAGGGTCTGGTCGACGTGAACACTGAAGCTTTCTTT. Its protein is CASREVKGLVDVNTEAFF. The chain joins TRBV5-1 to TRBJ1-1; D unresolved. The germline V gene has CDR1 SGHRS and CDR2 YFSETQ. The V and J ends lost 5 bases and 0 bases respectively, with 23 bases between them. The CDR3 loop spans 18 amino acids.

Many counts were recorded for this clonotype. The rearrangement joins TRBV29-1 to TRBJ2-7, with TRBD1 identical over 8 bases. Per the germline V gene, CDR1 is SQVTM and CDR2 is ANQGSEA. This CDR3 region has 15 residues. With 3 bases clipped from V and 6 bases from J, the junction kept 13 bases outside the gene matches. In DNA form, the CDR3 reads TGCAGCGTTGAGCCAGGACAGGGAAAGAGGCTCGAGCAGTACTTC. Protein: CSVEPGQGKRLEQYF.

This clonotype has a count of ten or more. The CDR3 reads CAISERGARDTQYF. In DNA, the CDR3 is TGTGCCATCAGTGAGAGGGGGGCGCGCGATACGCAGTATTTT. The chain carries TRBV10-3 and TRBJ2-3; D is tentatively TRBD1 or TRBD2 (6 bases each). V was trimmed by 2 bases and J by 6 bases, leaving 12 bases between them. The CDR3 covers 14 residues. Germline V gene sequence: CDR1 ENHRY, CDR2 SYGVKD.

This clonotype was counted ten times or more. The chain employs TRBV6-5 and TRBJ1-5; D is possibly TRBD1 (5 bases). The CDR3 has 14 residues. The V and J ends lost 0 bases and 8 bases respectively, with 11 bases between them. Germline values: CDR1 MNHEY, CDR2 SVGAGI. The CDR3 sequence: CASSYSGRVKPQHF. Written as DNA, the CDR3 is TGTGCCAGCAGTTACTCGGGACGTGTAAAGCCCCAGCATTTT.